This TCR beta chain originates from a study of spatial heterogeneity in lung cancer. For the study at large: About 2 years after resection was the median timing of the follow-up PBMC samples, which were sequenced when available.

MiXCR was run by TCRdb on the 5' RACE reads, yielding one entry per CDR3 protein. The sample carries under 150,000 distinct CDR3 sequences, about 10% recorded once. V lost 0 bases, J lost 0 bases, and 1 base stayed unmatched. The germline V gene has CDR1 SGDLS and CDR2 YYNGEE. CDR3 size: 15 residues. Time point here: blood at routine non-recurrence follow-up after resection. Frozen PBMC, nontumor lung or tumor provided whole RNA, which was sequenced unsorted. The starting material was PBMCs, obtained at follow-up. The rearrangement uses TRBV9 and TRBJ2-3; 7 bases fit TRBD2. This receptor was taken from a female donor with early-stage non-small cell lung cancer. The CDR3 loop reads CASSVEAGSTDTQYF. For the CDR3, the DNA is TGTGCCAGCAGCGTAGAAGCGGGGAGCACAGATACGCAGTATTTT. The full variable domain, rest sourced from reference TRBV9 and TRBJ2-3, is DSGVTQTPKHLITATGQRVTLRCSPRSGDLSVYWYQQSLDQGLQFLIQYYNGEERAKGNILERFSAQQFPDLHSELNLSSLELGDSALYFCASSVEAGSTDTQYFGPGTRLTVL.